Listed below are T cell receptor beta chains from one sample, sequenced in a study of cytomegalovirus exposure and HLA in healthy donors. The protocol was immunoSEQ multiplex PCR, while the TCRdb copy is restricted to in-frame clones and leaves out a portion. The sample yields about 110,000 clones, roughly 70% seen once. The sequenced sample was PBMCs. The receptor set was obtained from a man in his forties in good health and CMV-seropositive. Each CDR3 is given with its conserved first and last residue. A D gene is named only where the DNA matches it firmly. Only part of the rows carry a size: once, few, many, or a class if the clone is expanded.

d_call: -
clone_size: -
j_call: TRBJ1-1
v_call: TRBV7-2
cdr3_nt: TGTGCCAGCAGCTTAGCTAGGACTTTGAACACTGAAGCTTTCTTT
cdr3_aa: CASSLARTLNTEAFF

d_call: TRBD1
clone_size: few
j_call: TRBJ2-7
v_call: TRBV7-9
cdr3_nt: TGTGCCAGCAGCCGGGGACAGGGGAGCTCCTACGAGCAGTACTTC
cdr3_aa: CASSRGQGSSYEQYF

d_call: TRBD2
clone_size: -
j_call: TRBJ2-3
v_call: TRBV6-5
cdr3_nt: TGTGCCAGCAGTTACACGGGAGGTCGCACAGATACGCAGTATTTT
cdr3_aa: CASSYTGGRTDTQYF

d_call: -
clone_size: few
j_call: TRBJ1-2
v_call: TRBV18
cdr3_nt: TGTGCCAGCTCACCGGGCAGCGGCTATGGCTACACCTTC
cdr3_aa: CASSPGSGYGYTF

d_call: TRBD1
clone_size: -
j_call: TRBJ2-7
v_call: TRBV28
cdr3_nt: TGTGCCAGCAGTCCACGGGACAGCTCCTACGAGCAGTACTTC
cdr3_aa: CASSPRDSSYEQYF

d_call: -
clone_size: -
j_call: TRBJ2-5
v_call: TRBV6-1
cdr3_nt: TGTGCCAGCAGTTATGTACGAGGCCAAGAGACCCAGTACTTC
cdr3_aa: CASSYVRGQETQYF

d_call: TRBD1
clone_size: -
j_call: TRBJ1-2
v_call: TRBV5-6
cdr3_nt: TGTGCCAGCAGCGACCTAAGGGACAGGGACTATGGCTACACCTTC
cdr3_aa: CASSDLRDRDYGYTF

d_call: TRBD2
clone_size: -
j_call: TRBJ2-1
v_call: TRBV27
cdr3_nt: TGTGCCACCTGCGGACTAGCAATGGATGAGCAGTTCTTC
cdr3_aa: CATCGLAMDEQFF

d_call: -
clone_size: -
j_call: TRBJ2-3
v_call: TRBV10-3
cdr3_nt: TGTGCCATCAGAAAAGTATCAGGGGACCCCGACTTTACAGATACGCAGTATTTT
cdr3_aa: CAIRKVSGDPDFTDTQYF

d_call: -
clone_size: -
j_call: TRBJ2-7
v_call: TRBV7-9
cdr3_nt: TGTGCCAGCAGCTTAACAGAACCCTACGAGCAGTACTTC
cdr3_aa: CASSLTEPYEQYF

d_call: TRBD1
clone_size: few
j_call: TRBJ1-3
v_call: TRBV4-1
cdr3_nt: TGCGCCAGCAGCTGGCAGGGGGTAGTATCTGGAAACACCATATATTTT
cdr3_aa: CASSWQGVVSGNTIYF

d_call: TRBD1
clone_size: -
j_call: TRBJ2-5
v_call: TRBV29-1
cdr3_nt: TGCAGCGCCGCAGGTGGGACAGGGGAGACCCAGTACTTC
cdr3_aa: CSAAGGTGETQYF

d_call: -
clone_size: -
j_call: TRBJ2-7
v_call: TRBV5-1
cdr3_nt: TGCGCCAGCAGCTTGGGGGCGGGGGCAACCTACGAGCAGTACTTC
cdr3_aa: CASSLGAGATYEQYF

d_call: -
clone_size: few
j_call: TRBJ2-5
v_call: TRBV7-8
cdr3_nt: TGTGCCAGCAGCTTAGTGGGGGGGCGCGGAGAGACCCAGTACTTC
cdr3_aa: CASSLVGGRGETQYF

d_call: TRBD1
clone_size: once
j_call: TRBJ1-5
v_call: TRBV5-5
cdr3_nt: TGTGCCAGCAGCTCGGGACAGGGGAGCAATCAGCCCCAGCATTTT
cdr3_aa: CASSSGQGSNQPQHF

d_call: TRBD1
clone_size: few
j_call: TRBJ2-6
v_call: TRBV5-1
cdr3_nt: TGCGCCAGCAGTCTTGGACAGGCTGGGGCCAACGTCCTGACTTTC
cdr3_aa: CASSLGQAGANVLTF

d_call: TRBD1
clone_size: -
j_call: TRBJ2-7
v_call: TRBV11-2
cdr3_nt: TGTGCCAGCAGCCCAATCCCCGGGACAGGGGGAAACGAGCAGTACTTC
cdr3_aa: CASSPIPGTGGNEQYF

d_call: -
clone_size: once
j_call: TRBJ1-3
v_call: TRBV6-5
cdr3_nt: TGTGCCAGCAGTCCCGACAGAAGCTCTGGAAACACCATATATTTT
cdr3_aa: CASSPDRSSGNTIYF

d_call: TRBD1
clone_size: once
j_call: TRBJ1-2
v_call: TRBV5-8
cdr3_nt: TGTGCCAGCAGCCAGGGACAGGGAGTCGCCTATGGCTACACCTTC
cdr3_aa: CASSQGQGVAYGYTF

d_call: -
clone_size: few
j_call: TRBJ2-2
v_call: TRBV4-2
cdr3_nt: TGTGCCAGCAGCCAAGTCCAAGCGGCGAACACCGGGGAGCTGTTTTTT
cdr3_aa: CASSQVQAANTGELFF

d_call: TRBD1
clone_size: once
j_call: TRBJ1-3
v_call: TRBV6-1
cdr3_nt: TGTGCCAGCAGTGAAACGAGGACAGGGGCGGGAAACACCATATATTTT
cdr3_aa: CASSETRTGAGNTIYF

d_call: -
clone_size: -
j_call: TRBJ2-5
v_call: TRBV14
cdr3_nt: TGTGCCAGCAGTTTACGGAACAGCCATCAAGAGACCCAGTACTTC
cdr3_aa: CASSLRNSHQETQYF

d_call: -
clone_size: -
j_call: TRBJ2-7
v_call: TRBV28
cdr3_nt: TGTGCCAGCAGCCGTTACCAGGGGTTTGGGTACGAGCAGTACTTC
cdr3_aa: CASSRYQGFGYEQYF

d_call: TRBD1
clone_size: few
j_call: TRBJ1-1
v_call: TRBV30
cdr3_nt: TGTGCTAGACAGGGAGGCAGGACTGAAGCTTTCTTT
cdr3_aa: CARQGGRTEAFF

d_call: -
clone_size: few
j_call: TRBJ2-1
v_call: TRBV2
cdr3_nt: TGTGCCAGCAGTGACTCTCTATACAATGAGCAGTTCTTC
cdr3_aa: CASSDSLYNEQFF

d_call: TRBD2
clone_size: -
j_call: TRBJ2-2
v_call: TRBV27
cdr3_nt: TGTGCCAGCAGTTCAGTCCTAGCGGGAGGATTCACCGGGGAGCTGTTTTTT
cdr3_aa: CASSSVLAGGFTGELFF

d_call: -
clone_size: -
j_call: TRBJ1-1
v_call: TRBV7-5
cdr3_nt: TGTGTCAGAAGCTTGATAGGACAAGTAAGTACTGAAGCTTTCTTT
cdr3_aa: CVRSLIGQVSTEAFF

d_call: TRBD1
clone_size: -
j_call: TRBJ2-7
v_call: TRBV7-9
cdr3_nt: TGTGCCAGCAGCTCACCGGGACAGGTCGTCTACGAGCAGTACTTC
cdr3_aa: CASSSPGQVVYEQYF

d_call: TRBD1
clone_size: -
j_call: TRBJ1-1
v_call: TRBV19
cdr3_nt: TGTGCCAGTAGTATACGATCCCGGGACAGCAACACTGAAGCTTTCTTT
cdr3_aa: CASSIRSRDSNTEAFF

d_call: -
clone_size: -
j_call: TRBJ2-7
v_call: TRBV29-1
cdr3_nt: TGCAGCGTTGAAGATGTGCGGGACGAGCAGTACTTC
cdr3_aa: CSVEDVRDEQYF

d_call: TRBD1
clone_size: -
j_call: TRBJ2-2
v_call: TRBV27
cdr3_nt: TGTGCCAGCAGCCCAGGGACAGGGGGACGGCGGGAGCTGTTTTTT
cdr3_aa: CASSPGTGGRRELFF

d_call: -
clone_size: few
j_call: TRBJ2-1
v_call: TRBV5-4
cdr3_nt: TGTGCCAGCAGCTTGGGTGGAGGCCAATACAATGAGCAGTTCTTC
cdr3_aa: CASSLGGGQYNEQFF

d_call: -
clone_size: once
j_call: TRBJ1-1
v_call: TRBV7-9
cdr3_nt: TGTGCCAGCAGCTTAAGGGGACTAGAAGCTTTCTTT
cdr3_aa: CASSLRGLEAFF

d_call: -
clone_size: -
j_call: TRBJ1-5
v_call: TRBV4-1
cdr3_nt: TGCGCCAGCAGCCGCGAAAAGACTGGGGAGTCCCAGCATTTT
cdr3_aa: CASSREKTGESQHF

d_call: TRBD2
clone_size: -
j_call: TRBJ2-7
v_call: TRBV7-2
cdr3_nt: TGTGCCAGCAGCAGGACTAGCGGGAGCTGGTACGAGCAGTACTTC
cdr3_aa: CASSRTSGSWYEQYF

d_call: TRBD2
clone_size: -
j_call: TRBJ2-5
v_call: TRBV7-9
cdr3_nt: TGTGCCAGCAGCTTAATAGGACTAGCGGGAGCAGAGACCCAGTACTTC
cdr3_aa: CASSLIGLAGAETQYF

d_call: -
clone_size: -
j_call: TRBJ2-7
v_call: TRBV15
cdr3_nt: TGTGCCACCAGCAGAGATCTGGCGGACGAGCAGTACTTC
cdr3_aa: CATSRDLADEQYF

d_call: -
clone_size: few
j_call: TRBJ1-1
v_call: TRBV29-1
cdr3_nt: TGCAGCGTGGGCCGGGGGAACACTGAAGCTTTCTTT
cdr3_aa: CSVGRGNTEAFF

d_call: -
clone_size: few
j_call: TRBJ2-1
v_call: TRBV7-9
cdr3_nt: TGTGCCAGCAGTTGGAGCGGCCTCTCGAACCGGGAAATGTTCTTC
cdr3_aa: CASSWSGLSNREMFF

d_call: TRBD2
clone_size: once
j_call: TRBJ2-3
v_call: TRBV7-8
cdr3_nt: TGTGCCAGCAGCTCTCCTAAACTATTGGGACTAGCGGGAGATACGCAGTATTTT
cdr3_aa: CASSSPKLLGLAGDTQYF

d_call: -
clone_size: few
j_call: TRBJ2-1
v_call: TRBV4-3
cdr3_nt: TGCGCCAGCAGCCAAGATCCTGGCTCGCCGGGCTACAATGAGCAGTTCTTC
cdr3_aa: CASSQDPGSPGYNEQFF

d_call: -
clone_size: -
j_call: TRBJ1-1
v_call: TRBV19
cdr3_nt: TGTGCCAGTAGTCTACAGGAGAACACTGAAGCTTTCTTT
cdr3_aa: CASSLQENTEAFF

d_call: -
clone_size: -
j_call: TRBJ1-3
v_call: TRBV5-1
cdr3_nt: TGCGCCAGCAGGAATGGGCTCTCTGGAAACACCATATATTTT
cdr3_aa: CASRNGLSGNTIYF

d_call: -
clone_size: -
j_call: TRBJ1-1
v_call: TRBV6-4
cdr3_nt: TGTGCCAGCAGTGACTCGGAGTACACTGAAGCTTTCTTT
cdr3_aa: CASSDSEYTEAFF

d_call: -
clone_size: -
j_call: TRBJ1-1
v_call: TRBV15
cdr3_nt: TGTGCCACCAGCAGAATAGACAGATACACTGAAGCTTTCTTT
cdr3_aa: CATSRIDRYTEAFF

d_call: -
clone_size: few
j_call: TRBJ1-2
v_call: TRBV4-1
cdr3_nt: TGCGCCAGCAGCCAAGATGAGATGGGGGCCTATGGCTACACCTTC
cdr3_aa: CASSQDEMGAYGYTF

d_call: TRBD2
clone_size: -
j_call: TRBJ2-3
v_call: TRBV4-1
cdr3_nt: TGCGCCAGCGGGCGACTAGCGGGAGGGAGCACAGATACGCAGTATTTT
cdr3_aa: CASGRLAGGSTDTQYF

d_call: TRBD2
clone_size: -
j_call: TRBJ2-2
v_call: TRBV25-1
cdr3_nt: TGTGCCAGCAGTGAATATACGGGAGGTAGCACCGGGGAGCTGTTTTTT
cdr3_aa: CASSEYTGGSTGELFF

d_call: -
clone_size: -
j_call: TRBJ2-7
v_call: TRBV30
cdr3_nt: TGTGCCTGGAGCTACGGACTGGGCATGGAGCAGTACTTC
cdr3_aa: CAWSYGLGMEQYF

d_call: -
clone_size: -
j_call: TRBJ1-2
v_call: TRBV4-2
cdr3_nt: TGTGCCAGCAGCCAAGGTCCCCACGGCGTTGGAGTGGGCTATGGCTACACCTTC
cdr3_aa: CASSQGPHGVGVGYGYTF

d_call: -
clone_size: few
j_call: TRBJ1-5
v_call: TRBV12-1
cdr3_nt: TGTGCCAGCAGCGCCGTAAGGGGAAACAATCAGCCCCAGCATTTT
cdr3_aa: CASSAVRGNNQPQHF

d_call: TRBD2
clone_size: -
j_call: TRBJ2-1
v_call: TRBV7-2
cdr3_nt: TGTGCCAGCAGCTCCCTGGGAGGGACTAGCGGGTCCTACAATGAGCAGTTCTTC
cdr3_aa: CASSSLGGTSGSYNEQFF

d_call: TRBD1
clone_size: -
j_call: TRBJ1-2
v_call: TRBV5-1
cdr3_nt: TGCGCCAGCAGCTTGGGGACAGGAGCTAACTATGGCTACACCTTC
cdr3_aa: CASSLGTGANYGYTF

d_call: -
clone_size: -
j_call: TRBJ2-5
v_call: TRBV5-4
cdr3_nt: TGTGCCAGCAGCTTGAACAGGGCAGAGACCCAGTACTTC
cdr3_aa: CASSLNRAETQYF